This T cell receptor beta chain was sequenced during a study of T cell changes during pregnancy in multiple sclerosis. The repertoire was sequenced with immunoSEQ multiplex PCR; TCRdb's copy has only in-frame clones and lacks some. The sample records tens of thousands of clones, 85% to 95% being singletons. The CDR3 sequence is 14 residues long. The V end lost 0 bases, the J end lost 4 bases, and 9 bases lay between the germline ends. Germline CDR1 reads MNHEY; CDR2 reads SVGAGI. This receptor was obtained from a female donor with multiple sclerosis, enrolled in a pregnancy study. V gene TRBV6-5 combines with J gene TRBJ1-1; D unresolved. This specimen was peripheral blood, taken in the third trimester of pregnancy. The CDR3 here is CASSYSVRGTEAFF. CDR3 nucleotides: TGTGCCAGCAGTTACTCGGTTCGGGGCACTGAAGCTTTCTTT.